What follows are 16 T cell receptor beta chains derived from one specimen sequenced in a study of early T cells in non-severe SARS-CoV-2 infection. Each CDR3 protein gets one entry after TCRdb re-called the 5' RACE reads with MiXCR. The sample lists tens of thousands of distinct CDR3 sequences; about 6.3% were seen once. Material: whole blood, obtained at baseline. The receptors shown here come from an adult who was a healthcare worker with PCR-confirmed SARS-CoV-2 infection or an uninfected control (not recorded which).

V gene TRBV4-2 combines with J gene TRBJ2-2, with a tentative D call TRBD2 (6 bases). The CDR3 spans 13 residues. With 4 bases removed from V and 9 bases from J, the gap between germline ends came to 12 bases. Germline CDR1 and CDR2: LGHNA and YNFKEQ. As DNA, the CDR3 is TGTGCCAGCAGCCGTGAAGCGGGCCGGGAGCTGTTTTTT. This gives the protein CASSREAGRELFF.

In this sample, this clonotype turned up many times. The J gene is TRBJ1-1, the V gene TRBV14; 8 nucleotides match TRBD1. The ends lost 1 base at V and 0 bases at J; junction bases unmatched: 13. Germline values: CDR1 SGHDN, CDR2 FVKESK. This CDR3 is built from 19 residues. This CDR3 is CASSQARTGIGPMNTEAFF. Here the CDR3 DNA reads TGTGCCAGCAGCCAAGCCCGGACAGGGATCGGGCCCATGAACACTGAAGCTTTCTTT. The full variable domain, its missing parts supplied by reference TRBV14 and TRBJ1-1, is EAGVTQFPSHSVIEKGQTVTLRCDPISGHDNLYWYRRVMGKEIKFLLHFVKESKQDESGMPNNRFLAERTGGTYSTLKVQPAELEDSGVYFCASSQARTGIGPMNTEAFFGQGTRLTVV.

In its sample, this clonotype was seen many times. The genes are TRBV4-1 and TRBJ1-2, with 8 bases matching TRBD1. V shed 4 bases, J shed 2 bases, and the junction held 6 bases outside the gene matches. This CDR3 is built from 15 residues. The V gene's germline CDR1 is MGHRA and CDR2 YSYEKL. The CDR3 DNA reads TGCGCCAGCAGCCGATCGACAGGGGAGAACTATGGCTACACCTTC. This encodes CASSRSTGENYGYTF.

This clonotype was counted ten times or more. V usage is TRBV20-1 and J usage is TRBJ2-3; D is uncertain. The ends were cut back, 5 bases at V and 4 bases at J, with 10 bases in the middle. This CDR3 has 12 amino acids. The germline V gene encodes CDR1 DFQATT and CDR2 SNEGSKA (reference sequence). CDR3 sequence reads: CSASLGPDTQYF. CDR3 sequence (DNA): TGCAGTGCTTCCCTCGGTCCAGATACGCAGTATTTT.

This clonotype was observed many times. The V and J genes are TRBV4-3 and TRBJ2-3, with 10 bases matching TRBD1. This CDR3 contains 15 residues. With 6 bases clipped from V and 3 bases from J, the junction kept 6 bases outside the gene matches. Germline V gene data show CDR1 as LGHNA and CDR2 as YSLEER. CDR3: CASSPGTGETDTQYF. In nucleotides, the CDR3 is TGCGCCAGCAGTCCCGGGACAGGGGAAACAGATACGCAGTATTTT.

This clonotype was counted ten times or more. The J gene is TRBJ1-3, the V gene TRBV21-1. TRBV21-1 is labeled a pseudogene. CDR3 size: 16 residues. The CDR3 reads CASSKGSQSLGNTIYF. The DNA for the CDR3 is TGTGCCAGCAGCAAAGGGAGCCAGTCGTTGGGAAACACCATATATTTT.

A few counts support this clonotype. CDR3 amino acids: CASLPPSGQPQHF. CDR3 DNA sequence: TGTGCCAGCCTTCCCCCCTCGGGACAGCCCCAGCATTTT. V and J are TRBV28 and TRBJ1-5; D not resolved. The CDR3 runs 13 residues. The germline CDR1 and CDR2 sequences are MDHEN and SYDVKM. V was cut by 8 bases and J by 7 bases, with 15 bases left in between.

This clonotype was seen repeatedly, ten times or more. This chain links TRBV19 with TRBJ2-7; 10 positions match TRBD1. Germline trimming cut 5 bases from V and 3 bases from J; bases unmatched to any gene: 7. CDR1 and CDR2 from the germline V gene are LNHDA and SQIVND (reference sequence). The CDR3 spans 15 residues. This CDR3 is CASSGAGTGDYEQYF. The CDR3 DNA reads TGTGCCAGTAGTGGAGCCGGGACAGGGGACTACGAGCAGTACTTC.

Ten or more counts support this clonotype. The chain couples TRBV4-2 to TRBJ1-1; 9 nucleotides match TRBD1. Germline CDR1 LGHNA, CDR2 YNFKEQ. This CDR3 region has 17 residues. The ends lost 2 bases at V and 3 bases at J; junction bases unmatched: 10. The CDR3 nucleotides read TGTGCCAGCAGCCAACTTGGACAGGGGAATCTGTACACTGAAGCTTTCTTT. It translates to CASSQLGQGNLYTEAFF.

This clonotype was seen many times. The junction shows a germline mismatch at one end, possibly a read error. The chain links TRBV7-6 to TRBJ2-6, with D perhaps TRBD2 (6 bases). Germline V gene sequence: CDR1 SGHVS, CDR2 FNYEAQ. The CDR3 length is 15 residues. CDR3 protein: CASSLGGSGANVLTF. CDR3 in DNA: TGTGCCAGCAGCTTGGGAGGCTCTGGGGCCAACGTCCTGACTTTT.

This clonotype came up a few times. This chain uses TRBV2 with TRBJ1-2; perhaps TRBD1 as D (5 bases). Germline CDR1 and CDR2: SNHLY and FYNNEI. The germline V and J ends were trimmed by 0 bases and 9 bases, with 5 bases remaining between them. The CDR3 has 11 amino acids. The CDR3 region is CASSEAGRYTF. The CDR3 coding sequence is TGTGCCAGCAGTGAAGCGGGGCGCTACACCTTC.

This clonotype showed up just a few times. This sequence joins TRBV4-2 and TRBJ2-5, with D perhaps matching TRBD1 or TRBD2 (7 bases each). V lost 3 bases to trimming and J lost 5 bases, with 13 bases between them. Germline values: CDR1 LGHNA, CDR2 YNFKEQ. This CDR3 spans 14 amino acids. The CDR3 here is CASSQNRGGETQYF. The CDR3 nucleotides read TGTGCCAGCAGCCAGAACAGGGGAGGGGAGACCCAGTACTTC.

In this sample, this clonotype turned up a few times. V gene TRBV7-2 combines with J gene TRBJ1-6; 7 bases are shared with TRBD1. The CDR3 runs 17 residues. With V trimmed by 3 bases and J by 10 bases, 15 bases remained unmatched. The V gene's germline CDR1 is SGHTA and CDR2 FQGNSA. CDR3 nucleotide sequence: TGTGCCAGCAGCTTCAACTCCGGGACAGCCCCCTCCTCACCCCTCCACTTT. Its translation is CASSFNSGTAPSSPLHF.

The chain couples TRBV25-1 to TRBJ2-1; 7 nucleotides align to TRBD2. The junction had 7 bases not matched to a gene; V was cut back by 5 bases and J by 12 bases. CDR1 and CDR2 (germline): MGHDK, SYGVNS. The CDR3 has 12 residues. The CDR3 nucleotides read TGTGCCAGCAGTCGGGACTATTTTCGGCAGTTCTTC. Amino acid sequence: CASSRDYFRQFF.

In this sample, this clonotype turned up a few times. The chain carries TRBV7-6 and TRBJ2-3; 12 bases match TRBD2. CDR3 length: 14 residues. Looked up from germline, CDR1 is SGHVS and CDR2 is FNYEAQ. V shed 8 bases, J shed 5 bases, and the junction held 5 bases outside the gene matches. The CDR3 loop reads CASASGGAGDTQYF. The CDR3 DNA follows: TGTGCCAGCGCTAGCGGGGGGGCCGGAGATACGCAGTATTTT.

This clonotype was counted ten times or more. The rearrangement links TRBV6-5 to TRBJ2-7; 12 bases are a match to TRBD2. The CDR3 consists of 15 residues. V was clipped by 5 bases and J by 6 bases; unmatched bases: 8. CDR1 is MNHEY, CDR2 SVGAGI, per germline. In nucleotides, the CDR3 is TGTGCCAGCAGTGAACCCACTAGCGGGGGGCTCGAGCAGTACTTC. Its translation is CASSEPTSGGLEQYF.